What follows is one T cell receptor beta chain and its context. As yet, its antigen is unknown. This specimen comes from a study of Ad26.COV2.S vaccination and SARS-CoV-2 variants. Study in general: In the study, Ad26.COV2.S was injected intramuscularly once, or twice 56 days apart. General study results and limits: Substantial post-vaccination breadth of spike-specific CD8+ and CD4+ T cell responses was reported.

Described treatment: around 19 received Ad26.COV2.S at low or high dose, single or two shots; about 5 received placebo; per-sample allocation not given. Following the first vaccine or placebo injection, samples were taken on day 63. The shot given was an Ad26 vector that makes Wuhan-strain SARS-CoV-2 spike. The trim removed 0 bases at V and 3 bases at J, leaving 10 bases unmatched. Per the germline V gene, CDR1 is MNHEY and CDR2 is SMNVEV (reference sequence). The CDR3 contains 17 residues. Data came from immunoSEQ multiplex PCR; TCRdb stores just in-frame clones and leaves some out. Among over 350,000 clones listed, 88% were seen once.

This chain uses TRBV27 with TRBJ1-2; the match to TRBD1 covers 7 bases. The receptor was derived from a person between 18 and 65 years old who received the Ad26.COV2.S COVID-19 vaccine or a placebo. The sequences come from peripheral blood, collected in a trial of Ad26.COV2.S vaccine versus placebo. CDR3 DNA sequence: TGTGCCAGCAGTTTATCGCGAAACCGGGACAGCTACTATGGCTACACCTTC. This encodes CASSLSRNRDSYYGYTF.